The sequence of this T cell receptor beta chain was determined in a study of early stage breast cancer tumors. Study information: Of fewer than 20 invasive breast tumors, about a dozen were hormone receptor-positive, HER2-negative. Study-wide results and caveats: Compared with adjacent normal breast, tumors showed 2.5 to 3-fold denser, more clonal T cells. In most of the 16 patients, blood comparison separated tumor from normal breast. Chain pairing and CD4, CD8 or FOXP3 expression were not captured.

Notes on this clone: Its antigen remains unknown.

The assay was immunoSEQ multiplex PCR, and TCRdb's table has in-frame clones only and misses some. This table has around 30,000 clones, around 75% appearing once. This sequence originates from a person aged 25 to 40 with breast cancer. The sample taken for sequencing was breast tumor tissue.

The CDR3 nucleotides are TGTGCCTGGAGTGTAGGCTCACCCCTCCACTTT. Translation gives CAWSVGSPLHF. The rearrangement links TRBV30 to TRBJ1-6; no reliable D call. The germline V gene has CDR1 GTSNPN and CDR2 SVGIG (reference sequence). Trimming removed 0 bases at V and 10 bases at J, with 4 bases between. The CDR3 has 11 residues.